These 14 T cell receptor beta chains were sequenced from one sample in a study of OX40 agonist ivuxolimab in advanced cancers. Assay used: immunoSEQ multiplex PCR; TCRdb lists only in-frame clones, some missing. This table has about 94,000 clones, under 95% appearing once. The sample was CD4+ or CD8+ T cells sorted from blood, taken in a trial of the OX40 agonist ivuxolimab. The source of these receptors is an adult with an advanced solid tumor such as melanoma, head and neck, liver or kidney cancer.

The CDR3 protein is CASSRSGTSGISPGELFF. The CDR3 bases are TGCGCCAGCAGCCGGTCCGGGACTAGCGGGATAAGCCCCGGGGAGCTGTTTTTT. The chain combines TRBV4-1 with TRBJ2-2; 13 bases map to TRBD2. Germline V gene lookup returns CDR1 MGHRA and CDR2 YSYEKL. The ends lost 4 bases at V and 6 bases at J; junction bases unmatched: 11. CDR3 size: 18 residues.

The rearrangement joins TRBV7-2 to TRBJ1-2; D might be TRBD1 (5 bases). V was trimmed by 3 bases and J by 6 bases, leaving 14 bases between them. The CDR3 is made up of 14 amino acids. Germline loops: CDR1 SGHTA, CDR2 FQGNSA. CDR3 in DNA: TGTGCCAGCAGCTTTGGGGCTTTCGGAAATGGCTACACCTTC. Amino acid sequence: CASSFGAFGNGYTF.

The chain has TRBV5-1 and TRBJ2-6, with 13 bases matching TRBD2. Germline CDR1 reads SGHRS; CDR2 reads YFSETQ. V dropped 3 bases and J dropped 1; count of bases not matched to a gene: 10. This CDR3 has 20 residues. CDR3 DNA sequence: TGCGCCAGCAGCTCTCTACCGGGACTAGCGGGGACTTCTGGGGCCAACGTCCTGACTTTC. Its translation is CASSSLPGLAGTSGANVLTF.

The J gene is TRBJ2-7, the V gene TRBV7-3; D gene uncertain. Trimming took off 5 bases at V and 2 bases at J, with 13 bases between the two ends. The CDR3 extends over 14 amino acids. CDR1 SGHTA and CDR2 FQGTGA come from the germline V gene. CDR3 sequence reads: CASSVTDGPYEQYF. CDR3 nucleotide sequence: TGTGCCAGCAGCGTGACGGACGGGCCCTACGAGCAGTACTTC.

The chain employs TRBV28 and TRBJ2-3; D perhaps matches TRBD2 (6 bases). The V gene lost 10 bases and the J gene lost 5 bases, with 13 bases spanning the gap. CDR3 length: 12 residues. Germline V gene data show CDR1 as MDHEN and CDR2 as SYDVKM. In nucleotides, the CDR3 is TGTGCCACCCGGACGGAGGGAGATACGCAGTATTTT. This translates into CATRTEGDTQYF.

A single count supports this clone. This chain uses TRBV19 with TRBJ2-3; 12 positions agree with TRBD2. CDR1 and CDR2 from the germline V gene are LNHDA and SQIVND (reference sequence). V lost 6 bases and J lost 3; bases outside the gene matches: 16. The CDR3 consists of 19 residues. The CDR3 is CASSPVTSGSLRGTDTQYF. In DNA, the CDR3 is TGTGCCAGTAGCCCCGTGACTAGCGGGAGTTTAAGAGGAACAGATACGCAGTATTTT.

The chain carries TRBV6-6 and TRBJ1-1; D may be TRBD1 (5 bases). Germline CDR1 is MNHNY and CDR2 is SVGAGI (reference sequence). V was shortened by 6 bases and J by 8 bases, with 19 bases between the two germline ends. This CDR3 has 14 amino acids. The CDR3 nucleotides read TGTGCCAGCAGACTTAGCAGGGAGCGGCTAGAAGCTTTCTTT. This sequence encodes CASRLSRERLEAFF.

In this sample, this clone turned up once. The J gene is TRBJ1-5, the V gene TRBV6-5, with 7 nucleotides matching TRBD1. The CDR3 covers 15 residues. Germline V gene sequence: CDR1 MNHEY, CDR2 SVGAGI. Trimming took 2 bases from V and 5 from J; bases not matched to a gene: 6. The CDR3 DNA is TGTGCCAGCAGTTACAACAGGGGACCCGATCAGCCCCAGCATTTT. The encoded protein is CASSYNRGPDQPQHF.

This clone was seen more than once but under ten times. This chain uses TRBV25-1 with TRBJ1-1; 8 positions agree with TRBD1. Germline loops: CDR1 MGHDK, CDR2 SYGVNS. The CDR3 is made up of 11 amino acids. V gave up 7 bases and J gave up 8 bases; unmatched junction bases: 3. CDR3 in amino acids: CASINRGEAFF. The CDR3 coding sequence is TGTGCCAGCATCAACAGGGGGGAAGCTTTCTTT. The complete variable domain, with remaining parts taken from reference TRBV25-1 and TRBJ1-1, reads EADIYQTPRYLVIGTGKKITLECSQTMGHDKMYWYQQDPGMELHLIHYSYGVNSTEKGDLSSESTVSRIRTEHFPLTLESARPSHTSQYLCASINRGEAFFGQGTRLTVV.

The rearrangement links TRBV5-6 to TRBJ1-1, with D possibly TRBD1 on 5 matching bases. This CDR3 region has 16 residues. Germline V gene lookup returns CDR1 SGHDT and CDR2 YYEEEE. With 0 bases removed from V and 1 base from J, the gap between germline ends came to 13 bases. CDR3 DNA sequence: TGTGCCAGCAGCTTGGTACCACAGGCTGGGAACACTGAAGCTTTCTTT. Translation gives CASSLVPQAGNTEAFF.

V is TRBV28 and J is TRBJ2-3; 12 bases are shared with TRBD1. Trimming took 4 bases from V and 6 from J; bases not matched to a gene: 11. The germline V gene encodes CDR1 MDHEN and CDR2 SYDVKM. The CDR3 sequence is 17 residues long. CDR3 loop: CASSSIGWDRGPDTQYF. The CDR3 nucleotides read TGTGCCAGCAGTTCGATCGGATGGGACAGGGGGCCTGATACGCAGTATTTT.

The chain has TRBV19 and TRBJ2-3, with 7 bases lining up with TRBD2. V trimming: 6 bases; J trimming: 2 bases; junction bases outside the gene matches: 8. Per the germline V gene, CDR1 is LNHDA and CDR2 is SQIVND (reference sequence). The CDR3 has 15 amino acids. The CDR3 bases are TGTGCCAGTAGCGAGACCGGGACTATCACAGATACGCAGTATTTT. This codes for CASSETGTITDTQYF.

This sequence joins TRBV19 and TRBJ2-1; D not certain. The CDR3 is 15 amino acids. Trimming removed 5 bases from V and 8 bases from J, with 19 bases in between. Germline V gene data show CDR1 as LNHDA and CDR2 as SQIVND (reference sequence). The CDR3 bases are TGTGCCAGTAGTCGACGGGCCCCCAGTATCGATGAGCAGTTCTTC. Protein product: CASSRRAPSIDEQFF.

This chain links TRBV10-3 with TRBJ2-5; D is perhaps TRBD2 (6 bases). CDR3 length: 14 amino acids. Looked up from germline, CDR1 is ENHRY and CDR2 is SYGVKD. V was pared by 7 bases and J by 0 bases, with 12 bases between. CDR3 loop: CAIISGVNQETQYF. As DNA, the CDR3 is TGTGCCATCATTTCGGGGGTTAACCAAGAGACCCAGTACTTC.